This is a list of T cell receptor beta chains from one sample in a study of blood T cell repertoires in COVID-19. TCRdb's copy holds only in-frame clones and misses some; the assay was immunoSEQ multiplex PCR. The data show roughly 350,000 clones, with about 90% seen just once and just under 7.5% held by the top ten. Sequencing was performed on peripheral blood. The receptors derive from a woman between 70 and 85 years old with COVID-19, enrolled during active disease. CDR3s include the opening cysteine and the closing phenylalanine or tryptophan. D genes are given only for firm matches. The listing skips clone size in some rows; elsewhere it reads once, few, many or a size class.

clone_size j_call v_call d_call cdr3_aa cdr3_nt
NA TRBJ2-7 TRBV3-1/TRBV3-2 NA CASSLIVKEVYEQYF TGTGCCAGCAGCCTGATTGTAAAGGAGGTTTACGAGCAGTACTTC
NA TRBJ1-1 TRBV11-1 NA CASSIDRNTEAFF TGTGCCAGCAGCATCGACAGGAACACTGAAGCTTTCTTT
NA TRBJ1-5 TRBV5-6 TRBD1 CASSLTGGQPQHF TGTGCCAGCAGCTTGACAGGGGGTCAGCCCCAGCATTTT
NA TRBJ2-3 TRBV5-1 TRBD2 CASSFLAGGTDTQYF TGCGCCAGCAGCTTCCTAGCGGGGGGTACAGATACGCAGTATTTT
NA TRBJ2-5 TRBV28 NA CASSLIADREETQYF TGTGCCAGCAGTTTAATCGCGGACAGAGAAGAGACCCAGTACTTC
NA TRBJ1-1 TRBV29-1 NA CSVSGVLGTEAFF TGCAGCGTCTCAGGGGTTTTGGGCACTGAAGCTTTCTTT
few TRBJ1-4 TRBV19 NA CASRRGTNEKLFF TGTGCCAGCCGCAGGGGAACTAATGAAAAACTGTTTTTT
once TRBJ1-6 TRBV6-5 NA CASSSRVYNSPLHF TGTGCCAGCAGTTCCAGGGTCTATAATTCACCCCTCCACTTT
NA TRBJ2-7 TRBV2 NA CASSDGWRGISSYEQYF TGTGCCAGCAGTGACGGTTGGCGGGGCATAAGCTCCTACGAGCAGTACTTC
NA TRBJ1-3 TRBV4-3 NA CASSQDGIGGSGNTIYF TGCGCCAGCAGCCAAGACGGGATAGGAGGGTCTGGAAACACCATATATTTT
NA TRBJ1-2 TRBV5-6 NA CASRATGFHNYGYTF TGTGCCAGCAGGGCCACAGGTTTCCATAACTATGGCTACACCTTC
NA TRBJ1-1 TRBV2 NA CASSLEAERKEAFF TGTGCCAGCAGCCTAGAGGCGGAACGAAAAGAAGCTTTCTTT
NA TRBJ1-4 TRBV6-6 TRBD1 CASSRLPGGLNEKLFF TGTGCCAGCAGTCGCCTTCCAGGGGGTCTTAATGAAAAACTGTTTTTT
NA TRBJ1-2 TRBV18 NA CASSPRQVHYGYTF TGTGCCAGCTCACCACGACAGGTTCACTATGGCTACACCTTC
once TRBJ1-4 TRBV6-5 TRBD1 CASSSQGNEKLFF TGTGCCAGCAGTTCACAGGGGAATGAAAAACTGTTTTTT
NA TRBJ1-2 TRBV2 NA CASSSNLRGGYTF TGTGCCAGCAGTTCTAATCTCAGGGGAGGCTACACCTTC
NA TRBJ1-6 TRBV27 NA CASTGVGMHSPLHF TGTGCCAGCACGGGGGTTGGGATGCATTCACCCCTCCACTTT
NA TRBJ2-5 TRBV5-1 TRBD1 CASSGTGQTQETQYF TGCGCCAGCAGCGGAACGGGACAGACACAAGAGACCCAGTACTTC
NA TRBJ1-1 TRBV28 TRBD1 CASSSPPGGNTEAFF TGTGCCAGCAGTTCCCCTCCAGGGGGCAACACTGAAGCTTTCTTT
once TRBJ1-1 TRBV3-1/TRBV3-2 NA CASSPRQKMNTEAFF TGTGCCAGCAGCCCCCGACAAAAAATGAACACTGAAGCTTTCTTT
NA TRBJ1-3 TRBV5-4 NA CASTNRPRDSGNTIYF TGTGCCAGCACTAACCGGCCGCGGGATTCTGGAAACACCATATATTTT
NA TRBJ2-7 TRBV10-1 NA CASSEPGEPYEQYF TGCGCCAGCAGTGAGCCGGGAGAACCCTACGAGCAGTACTTC
NA TRBJ2-1 TRBV6-6 TRBD1 CASTTGTYNEQFF TGTGCCAGCACGACAGGGACGTACAATGAGCAGTTCTTC
NA TRBJ1-1 TRBV6-5 TRBD1 CASSYQGQLNTEAFF TGTGCCAGCAGTTATCAGGGACAGCTGAACACTGAAGCTTTCTTT
NA TRBJ2-3 TRBV28 NA CASKERYTDTQYF TGTGCCAGCAAGGAGCGGTACACAGATACGCAGTATTTT